This T cell receptor (beta chain) was sequenced in a study of blood T cell repertoires in COVID-19. Across the whole study: T cells, B-cell-depleted T cells, or PBMCs provided the cDNA or gDNA that served as material.

Original handling: Quantification of nucleated cells was approximated via reference gene primer amplification. Libraries were prepared by immunoSEQ multiplex PCR; TCRdb keeps only in-frame clonotypes and omits some of them. That table is the source of V, J and clone size, and D and trimming were worked out from the DNA. The table includes about 390,000 clones, 80% to 90% detected once. This clone has just a few counts. Germline-derived CDR1 and CDR2 are SNHLY and FYNNEI. J was trimmed by 5 bases and V by 8 bases; bases with no gene match: 14. The CDR3 has 16 amino acids. The rearrangement joins TRBV2 to TRBJ2-2; 7 bases align to TRBD1. The clonotype comes from a woman aged 60-75 years with COVID-19, enrolled during active disease. The material sequenced was peripheral blood. In DNA form, the CDR3 reads TGTGCCAGCCATGTACAGGGGCCCCTTGGGACCGGGGAGCTGTTTTTT. Protein: CASHVQGPLGTGELFF.